Given below is one TCR beta chain in context. The specificity of this receptor is unknown. Base quality data are lacking; no much larger clone is found one base away. Library generation was performed with multiplex PCR. The sequencer listed for this sample is Illumina HiSeq 2500. TCRbeta libraries were built by three rounds of nested PCR using primers (Table S4), following protocols modified from ARM-PCR. Before sequencing, PCR products of 200-500 bp were cut from the gel and purified using the QIAquick gel extraction kit. In the authors' own workflow: Reads were cleaned using Trimmomatic, were merged into complete CDR3 sequences using FLASH, and were assigned to V(D)J germline segments using MiTCR. Clonal diversity was computed as the inverse Simpson's index with VDJtools. A read counted as productive if the sequence was in-frame and lacked a premature stop codon. The public reads were reanalyzed by TCRdb: fastp trimming at Q25, MiXCR alignment, in-frame beta chains only. Rows merge per CDR3 protein into single entries with the most common DNA and genes. TCRdb assigned the V and J calls; the authors' analysis was not used. Across this sample there are tens of thousands of distinct CDR3 sequences, with under 80% seen only once. Approximately 12% of the sample comes from the top ten.

At the junction V is shortened by 2 bases and J by 3 bases, with 20 bases in between. Looking up the germline V gene yields CDR1 SQVTM and CDR2 ANQGSEA. The CDR3 runs 17 amino acids, cysteine and phenylalanine included. Here the CDR3 DNA is all that survives: 51 bases in frame from base 1. Bulk unsorted tissue served as the source for RNA extraction, and RNA quality was assessed using a NanoDrop ND-1000 and an Agilent 2100. Donors were newly diagnosed lung cancer patients admitted for thoracic surgery in China between August and November 2014, without prior chemotherapy. Patients who had received previous radiotherapy or chemotherapy, or who had another concurrent cancer, were excluded from the study. Surgical tissue pieces of roughly 1-2 cm3 were preserved in RNAlater solution and stored at -80 °C until use. These data come from a study of tumor and adjacent non-tumor tissue in lung cancer (dated by TCRdb to the late 2010s). About the study as a whole: Patients with adenocarcinoma (around 13), squamous cell carcinoma (2) and small cell lung cancer (1) were included in the cohort. The 15 or so patients were aged 31 to 76 years, included around 10 men and 5 women, and had TNM stage I to III disease. Sequencing generated a total of approximately 130 million productive TCRbeta reads, averaging around 4.2 million reads per sample. Bulk TCRbeta repertoires were compared between lung tumor tissue and matched distant non-tumor lung tissue obtained from around 16 lung cancer patients. For each patient, one tumor sample and one normal lung sample were taken, giving about 29 paired specimens that underwent TCRbeta CDR3 sequencing. Here is what the overall study found, with its caveats: Significantly higher TCR diversity was found in younger patients, and higher tumor TCR diversity was associated with shorter overall and disease-free survival. Significantly higher TCR diversity (inverse Simpson) was observed in tumor tissue than in normal lung tissue (around 450 vs 150, P = 0.0075, Mann-Whitney U test). A significantly larger cumulative share of the repertoire was made up by the top 100 clones in normal lung than in tumor tissue. With only roughly 16 patients in the cohort, the authors noted that larger samples and more detailed clinical data are needed. Neither the sequencing platform nor unique molecular identifiers are named or mentioned anywhere in the methods. Peripheral blood was not sequenced, so blood TCRbeta repertoires in these lung cancer patients were not examined.

The sample consisted of lung tumor tissue. This receptor chain uses TRBV29-1 and TRBJ2-1; matching of 5 bases hints at TRBD2 as the D gene. The source is a woman aged 50 to 60 with non-small cell lung cancer. DNA sequence: TGCAGCGTTGAATTCCCCGGGATAGCAGGAGTCTACAATGAGCAGTTCTTC. This gives the protein CSVEFPGIAGVYNEQFF.